This TCR beta chain was identified during a study of blood T cell repertoires in COVID-19. The length of the CDR3 is 16 residues. Trimming removed 6 bases at V and 6 bases at J, with 20 bases between. The germline CDR1 and CDR2 sequences are LNHDA and SQIVND (reference sequence). Here immunoSEQ multiplex PCR was the method, and the copy in TCRdb shows in-frame clones only, minus some. The sample yields around 130,000 clones, 82% seen once. The sequencing sample was made of peripheral blood. V is TRBV19 and J is TRBJ2-2; D unclear. The TCR originated in a human donor in a cohort sampled during active COVID-19. The CDR3 sequence: CASSRLVSNPAGELFF. The CDR3 coding sequence is TGTGCCAGTAGCAGGCTGGTCTCAAACCCCGCCGGGGAGCTGTTTTTT.